The 28 T cell receptor beta chains given below trace back to one sample, sequenced in a study of T cells in women clearing cervical HPV infection. Sequencing used immunoSEQ multiplex PCR; TCRdb keeps in-frame clones, though not all of them. This sample's table reports approximately 37,000 clones. Sequencing used blood buffy coat. Receptors originate from a woman aged 18 to 75 with a cervical HPV16 infection that either progressed to CIN3+ or cleared (not recorded which).

The DNA read from the CDR3 is TGCGCCAGCAGCCAAGATCCGGCAGGGAGCCCTGGAAACACC. Encoded protein: CASSQDPAGSPGNT. The full-length CDR3 reads as CASSQDPAGSPGNTIYF. This chain joins TRBV4-1 and TRBJ1-3; D perhaps matches TRBD1 (5 bases). The sequenced fragment ends 3 residues before the CDR3 boundary, so the rest is inferred from the germline J gene. This CDR3 has 17 residues. Trimming removed 0 bases at V and 2 bases at J, with 14 bases between. Germline CDR1 is MGHRA and CDR2 is YSYEKL.

For this clone: The read halts 3 residues ahead of the CDR3 end, with the missing end drawn from the germline J gene. This rearrangement joins TRBV2 to TRBJ1-2; no firm D call. Germline V gives CDR1 SNHLY, CDR2 FYNNEI. The CDR3 is 19 residues long. The sequenced CDR3 bases are TGTGCCAGCAGTGAATCTGACTCTACTCGCGGTACTAGCACAGATACC. Protein sequence: CASSESDSTRGTSTDT. The full CDR3 protein reads CASSESDSTRGTSTDTYTF.

Notes on this clone: The read gets to within 3 residues of the CDR3 end, and the germline J gene fills in the rest. The chain carries TRBV9 and TRBJ2-3; 7 nucleotides line up with TRBD1. The CDR3 runs to 16 residues. V lost 0 bases and J lost 4; bases outside the gene matches: 8. Germline V lookup: CDR1 SGDLS, CDR2 YYNGEE. CDR3 amino acids: CASSVGRGFHADTQYF. CDR3 DNA (partial): TGTGCCAGCAGCGTAGGCAGGGGGTTCCACGCAGATACG.

On this clone itself: The read terminates 3 residues ahead of where the CDR3 ends, so the germline J gene completes it. The chain links TRBV12-3 or TRBV12-4 to TRBJ2-2, with 8 bases aligning to TRBD1. This CDR3 region has 15 residues. J lost 5 bases, V lost 4 bases, and 6 bases had no gene match. This CDR3 is CASSSRGQGTGELFF. The covered CDR3 bases are TGTGCCAGCAGTTCCAGGGGGCAAGGAACCGGGGAG.

Concerning this clone itself: The read stops 3 residues short of the end of the CDR3; the missing end is completed from the germline J gene. This chain connects TRBV30 to TRBJ2-2, with a weak D call TRBD2 (5 bases). The germline gives CDR1 GTSNPN, CDR2 SVGIG (reference sequence). The CDR3 has 13 residues. Trimming took 7 bases from V and 7 from J, leaving 16 bases between them. This chain's CDR3 is CALNSAGVGELFF. The CDR3 DNA, read in part, is TGTGCCTTAAACAGCGCCGGGGTCGGGGAG.

In the case of this clone: The CDR3 is cut off 3 residues early in the read; its end comes from the germline J gene. The rearrangement joins TRBV9 to TRBJ2-5; tentative D call: TRBD2 (6 bases). Trimming took 0 bases from V and 5 from J, leaving 11 bases between them. CDR1 SGDLS and CDR2 YYNGEE come from the germline V gene. The CDR3 is made up of 14 amino acids. CDR3 sequence: CASSVAGGAETQYF. The part of the CDR3 DNA that was read is TGTGCCAGCAGCGTAGCGGGCGGGGCGGAGACC.

A remark on this clone: Compared with germline, one end of the junction differs, possibly owing to a read error. The sequence runs out 3 residues before the end of the CDR3; the remainder is reconstructed from the germline J gene. This chain connects TRBV7-7 to TRBJ2-1, with 9 positions matching TRBD1. The germline V gene encodes CDR1 SSHAT and CDR2 FNYEAQ (reference sequence). The CDR3 is 14 residues long. The CDR3 spells CASSSGQGVNEQFF. CDR3 DNA, as far as it was read: TGTGCTAGCAGCTCGGGACAGGGCGTCAATGAG.

About this clone: The read finishes 3 residues shy of the CDR3 end, and the germline J gene is used to complete it. The chain is built from TRBV7-6 and TRBJ1-5; D unresolved. In germline, CDR1 is SGHVS, CDR2 FNYEAQ. This CDR3 contains 16 residues. CDR3 loop: CASSLELAEITDPQHF. The sequenced part of the CDR3 DNA is TGTGCCAGCAGCTTAGAACTAGCGGAGATCACAGATCCC.

In the case of this clone: The sequenced fragment ends 3 residues before the CDR3 boundary, so the rest is inferred from the germline J gene. The V call is TRBV11-2, the J call TRBJ2-3; TRBD2 might be the D (5 bases). CDR3 length: 14 amino acids. Trimming left V 8 bases short and J 1 base short, with 13 bases between. Per the germline V gene, CDR1 is SGHAT and CDR2 is FQNNGV. The CDR3 sequence: CASSPAEGTDTQYF. CDR3 bases read: TGTGCCAGCTCCCCAGCGGAGGGCACAGATACG.

As to this clone: From the germline J gene comes the end of the CDR3, since the read stops 3 residues before it. The chain combines TRBV30 with TRBJ2-4; no clear D. The CDR3 is 12 amino acids. Germline loops: CDR1 GTSNPN, CDR2 SVGIG (reference sequence). The V end lost 3 bases, the J end lost 1 base, and 4 bases lay between the germline ends. Incomplete CDR3 DNA: TGTGCCTGGAGATCGGCCAAAAACATT. This codes for CAWRSAKNI. The CDR3, in full, reads CAWRSAKNIQYF.

Of note for this clone: The read ends 3 residues shy of where the CDR3 ends; the end is completed using the germline J gene. The chain couples TRBV12-3 or TRBV12-4 to TRBJ2-1; TRBD1 matches 8 bases. With V trimmed by 1 base and J by 6 bases, 2 bases remained unmatched. CDR3 length: 14 residues. The chain's CDR3 is CASSLEQGGNEQFF. The covered CDR3 bases are TGTGCCAGCAGTTTAGAACAGGGGGGCAATGAG.

Comments on this clone: The CDR3 end is not reached by the read, which stops 3 residues before it; the germline J gene fills it in. V and J are TRBV28 and TRBJ2-7; TRBD1 matches 7 bases. This CDR3 comprises 14 residues. CDR1 and CDR2 (germline): MDHEN, SYDVKM. V shed 5 bases, J shed 3 bases, and the junction held 7 bases outside the gene matches. CDR3 bases read: TGTGCCAGCAGTCCCCGGACAGGATTCTACGAG. This encodes CASSPRTGFYE. The full-length CDR3 reads as CASSPRTGFYEQYF.

Concerning this clone: The read ends 3 residues before the CDR3 terminus; that terminus is restored from the germline J gene. This chain connects TRBV5-1 to TRBJ2-1; a possible D gene is TRBD1 (7 bases). Germline CDR1 reads SGHRS; CDR2 reads YFSETQ. V gave up 8 bases and J gave up 0 bases, with 12 bases separating them. The CDR3 is 14 residues long. This CDR3 is CASSQGGSYNEQFF. The CDR3 bases that were read are TGCGCCAGTTCCCAGGGGGGCTCCTACAATGAG.

A word on this clone: The read finishes 3 residues shy of the CDR3 end, and the germline J gene is used to complete it. The V gene is TRBV29-1, the J gene TRBJ1-1; D call uncertain. Germline V CDR1 and CDR2: SQVTM, ANQGSEA. V was cut by 4 bases and J by 1 base, with 4 bases left in between. CDR3 size: 11 residues. Partial CDR3 DNA: TGCAGCGTTGTCCAGAACACTGAA. It codes for CSVVQNTE. The whole CDR3 sequence is CSVVQNTEAFF.

A note on this clone: The read falls 3 residues short of the CDR3 end, and the missing part is taken from the germline J gene. The chain is built from TRBV19 and TRBJ1-5; D is possibly TRBD1 (5 bases). The germline V and J ends were trimmed by 6 bases and 6 bases, with 21 bases remaining between them. CDR1 and CDR2 from the germline V gene are LNHDA and SQIVND (reference sequence). CDR3 size: 16 residues. The CDR3 loop reads CASSIPRAGIGQPQHF. CDR3 bases read: TGTGCCAGTAGCATCCCCCGGGCAGGGATTGGTCAGCCC.

Worth noting for this clone: The read terminates 3 residues ahead of where the CDR3 ends, so the germline J gene completes it. The chain joins TRBV20-1 to TRBJ2-1; 9 bases fit TRBD2. From germline, CDR1 is DFQATT and CDR2 SNEGSKA (reference sequence). V gave up 6 bases and J gave up 8 bases; unmatched junction bases: 14. The CDR3 runs to 15 residues. The CDR3 protein is CSATGTSSVNDEQFF. The CDR3 DNA, read in part, is TGCAGTGCAACCGGGACTAGCTCTGTTAACGATGAG.

Notes on this clone: The CDR3 extends 3 residues past the end of the read, so its final part is completed from the germline J gene. The V call is TRBV2, the J call TRBJ2-5; TRBD2 matches 7 bases. Unmatched junction bases numbered 12, after V lost 4 bases and J lost 4 bases. This CDR3 is built from 16 residues. The V gene's germline CDR1 is SNHLY and CDR2 FYNNEI. Incomplete CDR3 DNA: TGTGCCAGCAGTGCGTGGTTAGCGGGCAGGCCAGAGACC. Translating it yields CASSAWLAGRPET. The whole CDR3 sequence reads CASSAWLAGRPETQYF.

About this clone itself: The sequenced fragment ends 3 residues before the CDR3 boundary, so the rest is inferred from the germline J gene. This chain uses TRBV18 with TRBJ2-5, with 11 bases that match TRBD1. Trimming took 2 bases from V and 2 from J; bases not matched to a gene: 7. This CDR3 spans 17 amino acids. Per the germline V gene, CDR1 is KGHSH and CDR2 is LQKENI. The CDR3 here is CASSPIPGTGGQETQYF. The DNA read from the CDR3 is TGTGCCAGCTCACCAATTCCCGGGACAGGGGGTCAAGAGACC.

Regarding this clone: The read terminates 3 residues ahead of where the CDR3 ends, so the germline J gene completes it. The rearrangement links TRBV5-6 to TRBJ2-7, with D hard to call. Germline V gene data show CDR1 as SGHDT and CDR2 as YYEEEE. Deletions cut 6 bases from V and 2 bases from J, with 18 bases between. This CDR3 comprises 15 residues. The CDR3 protein is CASIQIRPGAYEQYF. The DNA read from the CDR3 is TGTGCCAGCATCCAGATCCGCCCAGGTGCCTACGAG.

Concerning this clone itself: The sequence runs out 3 residues before the end of the CDR3; the remainder is reconstructed from the germline J gene. The chain joins TRBV15 to TRBJ2-3, with TRBD2 identical over 9 bases. CDR1 is LNHNV, CDR2 YYDKDF, per germline (reference sequence). The V gene end was trimmed by 3 bases and the J gene end by 0 bases; junction bases not matched to a gene: 13. This CDR3 comprises 19 residues. CDR3 DNA (partial): TGTGCCACCAGCAGGTCCCTCTTCGCGGGGGGGGCGAGCACAGATACG. Protein product: CATSRSLFAGGASTDT. The full-length CDR3 reads as CATSRSLFAGGASTDTQYF.

The CDR3 reads CASGFTTSGSSTYEQYF. CDR3 DNA (partial): TGTGCTAGTGGTTTTACAACTAGCGGGAGTAGTACCTACGAG. The rearrangement joins TRBV12-5 to TRBJ2-7; the match to TRBD2 covers 11 bases. With the read ending 3 residues before the CDR3 end, the germline J gene is used to fill in that end. The CDR3 contains 17 residues. V shed 3 bases and J 2 bases; nucleotides not matched to a gene: 9. The V gene's germline CDR1 is LGHNT and CDR2 FRNRAP.

Points on this clone: The CDR3 goes on 3 residues after the read ends, and that part is filled in from the germline J gene. The V and J genes are TRBV7-8 and TRBJ2-3; D is undetermined. The V end was cut by 3 bases, the J end by 0 bases, with 10 bases between. Germline V CDR1 and CDR2: SGHVS, FQNEAQ. The CDR3 is 15 residues long. The CDR3 loop reads CASSFNRASTDTQYF. CDR3 bases read: TGTGCCAGCAGCTTTAACAGAGCTAGCACAGATACG.

CDR3 amino acids: CASSPPNGRVEGYTF. The sequenced part of the CDR3 DNA is TGTGCCAGCTCACCCCCGAACGGCAGGGTCGAGGGC. The V and J genes are TRBV18 and TRBJ1-2; weak D call: TRBD1 (5 bases). The read finishes 3 residues shy of the CDR3 end, and the germline J gene is used to complete it. The CDR3 covers 15 residues. Germline V gene lookup returns CDR1 KGHSH and CDR2 LQKENI.

Concerning this clone itself: With the read ending 3 residues before the CDR3 end, the germline J gene is used to fill in that end. The identical CDR3 is also encoded by other nucleotide sequences in the sample. This chain joins TRBV5-1 and TRBJ1-2, with 7 bases aligning to TRBD1. The ends lost 4 bases at V and 4 bases at J; junction bases unmatched: 7. The CDR3 runs 14 residues. Per the germline V gene, CDR1 is SGHRS and CDR2 is YFSETQ. The covered CDR3 bases are TGCGCCAGCAGCATCGGGGACAGCGTCTATGGC. Amino acid sequence: CASSIGDSVYG. The complete CDR3 sequence is CASSIGDSVYGYTF. Full variable domain (rest looked up from reference TRBV5-1 and TRBJ1-2): KAGVTQTPRYLIKTRGQQVTLSCSPISGHRSVSWYQQTPGQGLQFLFEYFSETQRNKGNFPGRFSGRQFSNSRSEMNVSTLELGDSALYLCASSIGDSVYGYTFGSGTRLTVV.

For this clone: The observed sequence ends 3 residues before the CDR3 terminus, with the missing tail filled in from the germline J gene. The chain is built from TRBV20-1 and TRBJ2-3, with TRBD2 matching over 9 bases. The J segment lost 4 bases and the V segment lost 3 bases, leaving 5 bases of the junction unmatched. The CDR3 has 14 amino acids. CDR1 is DFQATT and CDR2 is SNEGSKA in the germline V gene (reference sequence). The sequenced CDR3 bases are TGCAGTGCTAGTGCCGGCGGGAGGGCAGATACG. This gives the protein CSASAGGRADT. The full CDR3 protein is CSASAGGRADTQYF.

About this clone: The read finishes 3 residues shy of the CDR3 end, and the germline J gene is used to complete it. The chain joins TRBV2 to TRBJ2-7, with D possibly TRBD1 on 6 matching bases. V lost 7 bases to trimming and J lost 2 bases, with 12 bases between them. Germline V gene sequence: CDR1 SNHLY, CDR2 FYNNEI. This CDR3 has 13 residues. The CDR3 spells CASNGQGTYEQYF. Partial CDR3 DNA: TGTGCCAGCAACGGGCAGGGGACCTACGAG.

The part of the CDR3 DNA that was read is TGTGCCAGCAGCCTAAACGCGTTATCCTACAATGAG. The encoded protein is CASSLNALSYNE. The entire CDR3 is CASSLNALSYNEQFF. The chain recombines TRBV2 with TRBJ2-1; the D is unclear. The read falls 3 residues short of the CDR3 end, and the missing part is taken from the germline J gene. This CDR3 contains 15 residues. The V and J ends lost 6 bases and 1 base respectively, with 13 bases between them. Germline CDR1 SNHLY, CDR2 FYNNEI. Full variable domain (rest looked up from reference TRBV2 and TRBJ2-1): EPEVTQTPSHQVTQMGQEVILRCVPISNHLYFYWYRQILGQKVEFLVSFYNNEISEKSEIFDDQFSVERPDGSNFTLKIRSTKLEDSAMYFCASSLNALSYNEQFFGPGTRLTVL.

Of note for this clone: With the read ending 3 residues before the CDR3 end, the germline J gene is used to fill in that end. The J gene is TRBJ2-7, the V gene TRBV19, with 9 bases lining up with TRBD2. CDR1 and CDR2 (germline): LNHDA, SQIVND (reference sequence). CDR3 length: 14 residues. The trim removed 6 bases at V and 4 bases at J, leaving 7 bases unmatched. The CDR3 loop reads CASSAGLAVYEQYF. CDR3 DNA, as far as it was read: TGTGCCAGTAGCGCGGGACTAGCTGTTTACGAG.